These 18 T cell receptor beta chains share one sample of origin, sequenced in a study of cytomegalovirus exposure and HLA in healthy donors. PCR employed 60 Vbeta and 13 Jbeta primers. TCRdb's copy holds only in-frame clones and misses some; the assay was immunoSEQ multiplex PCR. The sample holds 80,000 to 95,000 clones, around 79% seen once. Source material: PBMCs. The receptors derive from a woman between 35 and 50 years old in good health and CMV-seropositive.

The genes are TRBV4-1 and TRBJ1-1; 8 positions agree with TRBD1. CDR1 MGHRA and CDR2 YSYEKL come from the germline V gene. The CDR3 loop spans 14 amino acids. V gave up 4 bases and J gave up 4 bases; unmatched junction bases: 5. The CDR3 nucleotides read TGCGCCAGCAGCCTGGGACAGGCACTCACTGAAGCTTTCTTT. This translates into CASSLGQALTEAFF.

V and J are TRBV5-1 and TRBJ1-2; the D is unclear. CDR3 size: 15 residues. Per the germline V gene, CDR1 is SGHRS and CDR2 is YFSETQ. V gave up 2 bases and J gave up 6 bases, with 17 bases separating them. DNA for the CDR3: TGCGCCAGCAGCTTAAGCCATCCGACCGGGGATGGCTACACCTTC. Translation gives CASSLSHPTGDGYTF.

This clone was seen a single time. The CDR3 region has the DNA TGTGCCAGCTCCTCACAGGGGAACAACTATGGCTACACCTTC. Translation gives CASSSQGNNYGYTF. The chain joins TRBV18 to TRBJ1-2, with 7 bases that match TRBD1. The CDR3 consists of 14 residues. CDR1 and CDR2 from the germline V gene are KGHSH and LQKENI. V lost 6 bases and J lost 2; bases outside the gene matches: 6.

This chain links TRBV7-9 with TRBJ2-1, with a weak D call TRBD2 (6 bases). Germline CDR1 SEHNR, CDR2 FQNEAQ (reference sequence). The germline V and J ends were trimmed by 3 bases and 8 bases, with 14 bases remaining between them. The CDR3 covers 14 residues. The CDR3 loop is CASSLSGAPDEQFF. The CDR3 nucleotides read TGTGCCAGCAGCTTGTCGGGAGCTCCGGATGAGCAGTTCTTC. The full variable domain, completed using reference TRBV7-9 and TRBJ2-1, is DTGVSQNPRHKITKRGQNVTFRCDPISEHNRLYWYRQTLGQGPEFLTYFQNEAQLEKSRLLSDRFSAERPKGSFSTLEIQRTEQGDSAMYLCASSLSGAPDEQFFGPGTRLTVL.

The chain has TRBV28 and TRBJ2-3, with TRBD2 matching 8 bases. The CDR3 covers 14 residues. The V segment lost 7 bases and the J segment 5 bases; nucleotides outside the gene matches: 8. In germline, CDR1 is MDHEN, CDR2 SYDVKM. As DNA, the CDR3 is TGTGCCAGCATAGGCGGGCTAGCGGGAGATACGCAGTATTTT. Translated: CASIGGLAGDTQYF.

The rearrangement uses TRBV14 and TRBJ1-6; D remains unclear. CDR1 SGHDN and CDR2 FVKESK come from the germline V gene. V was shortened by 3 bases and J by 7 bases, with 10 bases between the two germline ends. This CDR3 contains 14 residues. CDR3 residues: CASSHAQTNSPLHF. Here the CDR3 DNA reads TGTGCCAGCAGCCATGCTCAAACAAATTCACCCCTCCACTTT. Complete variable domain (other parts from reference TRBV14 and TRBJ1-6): EAGVTQFPSHSVIEKGQTVTLRCDPISGHDNLYWYRRVMGKEIKFLLHFVKESKQDESGMPNNRFLAERTGGTYSTLKVQPAELEDSGVYFCASSHAQTNSPLHFGNGTRLTVT.

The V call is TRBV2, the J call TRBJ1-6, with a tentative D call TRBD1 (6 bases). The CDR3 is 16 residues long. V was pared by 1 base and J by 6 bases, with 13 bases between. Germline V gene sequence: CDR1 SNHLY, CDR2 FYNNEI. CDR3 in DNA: TGTGCCAGCAGTGAAGGTGGGGGCGCGGGTAATTCACCCCTCCACTTT. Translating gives CASSEGGGAGNSPLHF. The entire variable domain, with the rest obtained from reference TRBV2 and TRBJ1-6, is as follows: EPEVTQTPSHQVTQMGQEVILRCVPISNHLYFYWYRQILGQKVEFLVSFYNNEISEKSEIFDDQFSVERPDGSNFTLKIRSTKLEDSAMYFCASSEGGGAGNSPLHFGNGTRLTVT.

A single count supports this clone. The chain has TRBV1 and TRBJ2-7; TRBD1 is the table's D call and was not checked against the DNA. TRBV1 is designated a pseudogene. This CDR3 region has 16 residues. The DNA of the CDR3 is TGCACCAGCAGCCAAGATCGAAACAGTTGGTCCTACGAGCAGTACTTC. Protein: CTSSQDRNSWSYEQYF.

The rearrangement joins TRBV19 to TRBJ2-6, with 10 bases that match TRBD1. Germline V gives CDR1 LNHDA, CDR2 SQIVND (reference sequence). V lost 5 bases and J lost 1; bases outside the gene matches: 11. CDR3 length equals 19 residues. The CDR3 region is CASSALPGQGMSGANVLTF. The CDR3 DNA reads TGTGCCAGTAGTGCACTTCCGGGACAGGGGATGTCTGGGGCCAACGTCCTGACTTTC.

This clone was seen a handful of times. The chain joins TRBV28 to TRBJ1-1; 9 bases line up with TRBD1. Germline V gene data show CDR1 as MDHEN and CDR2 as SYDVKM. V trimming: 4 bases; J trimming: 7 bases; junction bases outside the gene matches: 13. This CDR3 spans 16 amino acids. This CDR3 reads CASSSPTTGGEFEAFF. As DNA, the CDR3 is TGTGCCAGCAGTTCCCCCACGACAGGGGGTGAATTTGAAGCTTTCTTT. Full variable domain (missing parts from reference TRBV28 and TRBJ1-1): DVKVTQSSRYLVKRTGEKVFLECVQDMDHENMFWYRQDPGLGLRLIYFSYDVKMKEKGDIPEGYSVSREKKERFSLILESASTNQTSMYLCASSSPTTGGEFEAFFGQGTRLTVV.

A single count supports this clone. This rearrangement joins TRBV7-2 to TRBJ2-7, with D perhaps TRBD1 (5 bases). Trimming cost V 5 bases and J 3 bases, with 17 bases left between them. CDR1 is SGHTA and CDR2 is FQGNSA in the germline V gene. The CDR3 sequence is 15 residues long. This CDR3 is CASSIPAQGLYEQYF. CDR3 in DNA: TGTGCCAGCAGCATTCCAGCTCAGGGCCTCTACGAGCAGTACTTC. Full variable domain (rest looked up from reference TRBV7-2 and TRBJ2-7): GAGVSQSPSNKVTEKGKDVELRCDPISGHTALYWYRQSLGQGLEFLIYFQGNSAPDKSGLPSDRFSAERTGGSVSTLTIQRTQQEDSAVYLCASSIPAQGLYEQYFGPGTRLTVT.

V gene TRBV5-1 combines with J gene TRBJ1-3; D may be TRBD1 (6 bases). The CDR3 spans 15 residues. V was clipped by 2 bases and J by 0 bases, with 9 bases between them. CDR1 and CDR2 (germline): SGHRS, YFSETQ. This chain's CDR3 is CASSFGQTSGNTIYF. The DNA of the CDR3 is TGCGCCAGCAGCTTCGGACAGACCTCTGGAAACACCATATATTTT.

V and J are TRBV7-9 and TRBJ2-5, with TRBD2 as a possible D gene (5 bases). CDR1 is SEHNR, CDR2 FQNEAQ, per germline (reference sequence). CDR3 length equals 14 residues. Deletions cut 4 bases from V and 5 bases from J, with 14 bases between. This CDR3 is CASSSPGIAETQYF. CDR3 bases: TGTGCCAGCAGCTCGCCGGGAATTGCGGAGACCCAGTACTTC.

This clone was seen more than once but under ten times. CDR3 loop: CAISGTGGLDTEAFF. The CDR3 DNA sequence: TGTGCCATCAGTGGGACAGGGGGCCTTGACACTGAAGCTTTCTTT. This chain joins TRBV10-3 and TRBJ1-1, with 11 nucleotides matching TRBD1. The CDR3 is 15 residues long. Trimming cost V 4 bases and J 3 bases; bases outside gene matches: 4. The germline gives CDR1 ENHRY, CDR2 SYGVKD.

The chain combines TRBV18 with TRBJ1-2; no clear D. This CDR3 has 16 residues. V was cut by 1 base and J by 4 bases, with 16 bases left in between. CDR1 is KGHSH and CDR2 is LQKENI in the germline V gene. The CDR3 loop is CASSPQQESTGYGYTF. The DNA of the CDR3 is TGTGCCAGCTCACCACAGCAGGAATCTACCGGCTATGGCTACACCTTC. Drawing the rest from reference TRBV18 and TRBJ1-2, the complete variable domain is NAGVMQNPRHLVRRRGQEARLRCSPMKGHSHVYWYRQLPEEGLKFMVYLQKENIIDESGMPKERFSAEFPKEGPSILRIQQVVRGDSAAYFCASSPQQESTGYGYTFGSGTRLTVV.

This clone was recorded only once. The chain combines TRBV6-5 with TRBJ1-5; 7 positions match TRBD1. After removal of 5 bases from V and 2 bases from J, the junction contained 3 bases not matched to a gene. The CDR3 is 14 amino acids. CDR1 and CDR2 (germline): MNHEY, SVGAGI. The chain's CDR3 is CASSLGTGNQPQHF. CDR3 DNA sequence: TGTGCCAGCAGTCTAGGGACAGGCAATCAGCCCCAGCATTTT.

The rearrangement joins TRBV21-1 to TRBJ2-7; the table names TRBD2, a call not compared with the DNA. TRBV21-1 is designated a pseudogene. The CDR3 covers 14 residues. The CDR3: CASSRDPGRYEQYF. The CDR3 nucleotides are TGTGCCAGCAGCCGGGACCCAGGGAGGTACGAGCAGTACTTC.

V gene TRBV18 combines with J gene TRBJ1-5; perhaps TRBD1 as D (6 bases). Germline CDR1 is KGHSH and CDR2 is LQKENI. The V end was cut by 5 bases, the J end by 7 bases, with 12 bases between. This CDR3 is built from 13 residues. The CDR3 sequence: CASSGHREQPQHF. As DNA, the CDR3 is TGTGCCAGCTCAGGTCACAGGGAACAGCCCCAGCATTTT.